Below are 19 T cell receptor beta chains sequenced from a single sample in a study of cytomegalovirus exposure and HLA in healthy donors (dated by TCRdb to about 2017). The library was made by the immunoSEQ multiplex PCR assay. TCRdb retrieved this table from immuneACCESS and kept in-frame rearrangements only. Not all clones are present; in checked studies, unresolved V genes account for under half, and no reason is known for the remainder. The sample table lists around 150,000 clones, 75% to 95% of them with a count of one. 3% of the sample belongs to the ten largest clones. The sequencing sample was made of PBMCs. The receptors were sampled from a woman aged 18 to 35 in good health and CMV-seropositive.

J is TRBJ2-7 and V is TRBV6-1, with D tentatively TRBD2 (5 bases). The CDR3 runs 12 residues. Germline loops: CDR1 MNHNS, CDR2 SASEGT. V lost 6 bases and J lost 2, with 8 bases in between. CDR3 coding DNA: TGTGCCAGCAGCACCGGGACCTACGAGCAGTACTTC. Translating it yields CASSTGTYEQYF.

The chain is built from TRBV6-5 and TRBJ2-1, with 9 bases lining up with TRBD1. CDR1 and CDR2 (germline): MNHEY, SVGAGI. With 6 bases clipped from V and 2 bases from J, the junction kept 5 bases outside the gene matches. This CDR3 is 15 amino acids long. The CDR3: CASSSRTGAYNEQFF. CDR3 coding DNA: TGTGCCAGCAGCTCGAGGACAGGGGCCTACAATGAGCAGTTCTTC.

CDR3 nucleotide sequence: TGTGCCAGCAGCTTACCGGGACTCCATTACAATGAGCAGTTCTTC. Amino acid sequence: CASSLPGLHYNEQFF. This chain uses TRBV7-2 with TRBJ2-1, with a weak D call TRBD2 (6 bases). V was shortened by 2 bases and J by 4 bases, with 12 bases between the two germline ends. CDR3 size: 15 residues. Germline V gives CDR1 SGHTA, CDR2 FQGNSA. Full variable domain (remainder filled in from reference TRBV7-2 and TRBJ2-1): GAGVSQSPSNKVTEKGKDVELRCDPISGHTALYWYRQSLGQGLEFLIYFQGNSAPDKSGLPSDRFSAERTGGSVSTLTIQRTQQEDSAVYLCASSLPGLHYNEQFFGPGTRLTVL.

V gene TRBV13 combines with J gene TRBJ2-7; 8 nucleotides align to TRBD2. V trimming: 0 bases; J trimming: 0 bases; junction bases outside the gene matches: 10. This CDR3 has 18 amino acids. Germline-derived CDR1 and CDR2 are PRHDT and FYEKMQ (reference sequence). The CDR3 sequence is CASSLGPRLAGSSYEQYF. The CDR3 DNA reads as TGTGCCAGCAGCTTAGGCCCCCGCCTAGCGGGTAGCTCCTACGAGCAGTACTTC.

The CDR3 loop reads CASSRQGGTGELFF. The DNA of the CDR3 is TGTGCCAGCAGCCGACAGGGGGGTACCGGGGAGCTGTTTTTT. This chain joins TRBV7-7 and TRBJ2-2, with 9 bases lining up with TRBD1. CDR1 and CDR2 from the germline V gene are SSHAT and FNYEAQ (reference sequence). V dropped 5 bases and J dropped 5; count of bases not matched to a gene: 3. CDR3 length: 14 amino acids.

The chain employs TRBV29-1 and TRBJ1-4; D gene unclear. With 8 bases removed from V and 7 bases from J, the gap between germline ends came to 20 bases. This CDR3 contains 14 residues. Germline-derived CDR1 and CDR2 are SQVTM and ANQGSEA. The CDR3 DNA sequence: TGCAGCATCTTGGCGTGGGTCCGGGGTGAAAAACTGTTTTTT. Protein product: CSILAWVRGEKLFF. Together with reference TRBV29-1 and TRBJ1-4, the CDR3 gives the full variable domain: SAVISQKPSRDICQRGTSLTIQCQVDSQVTMMFWYRQQPGQSLTLIATANQGSEATYESGFVIDKFPISRPNLTFSTLTVSNMSPEDSSIYLCSILAWVRGEKLFFGSGTQLSVL.

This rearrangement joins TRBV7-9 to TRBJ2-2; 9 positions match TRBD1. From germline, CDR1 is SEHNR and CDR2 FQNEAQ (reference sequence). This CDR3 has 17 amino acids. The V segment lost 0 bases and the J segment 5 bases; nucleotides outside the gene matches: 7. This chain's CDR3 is CASSLARGTGRTGELFF. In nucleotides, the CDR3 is TGTGCCAGCAGCTTAGCGCGGGGGACAGGGAGAACCGGGGAGCTGTTTTTT.

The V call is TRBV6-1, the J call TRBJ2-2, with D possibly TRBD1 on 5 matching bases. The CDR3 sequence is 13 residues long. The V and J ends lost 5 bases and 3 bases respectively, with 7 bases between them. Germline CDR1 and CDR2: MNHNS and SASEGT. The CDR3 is CASSLQDTGELFF. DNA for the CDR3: TGTGCCAGCAGTTTACAGGACACCGGGGAGCTGTTTTTT.

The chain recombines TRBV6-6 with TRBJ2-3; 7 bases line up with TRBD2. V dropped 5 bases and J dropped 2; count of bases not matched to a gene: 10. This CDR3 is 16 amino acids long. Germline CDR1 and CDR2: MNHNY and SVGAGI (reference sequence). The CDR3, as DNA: TGTGCCAGCAGTCCCCGGGGGGTGGCGGACACAGATACGCAGTATTTT. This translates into CASSPRGVADTDTQYF.

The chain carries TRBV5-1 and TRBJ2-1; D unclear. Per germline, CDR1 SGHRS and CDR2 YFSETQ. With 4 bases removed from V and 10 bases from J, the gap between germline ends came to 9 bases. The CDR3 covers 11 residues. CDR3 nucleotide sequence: TGCGCCAGCAGCAAAGACACGGAGCAGTTCTTC. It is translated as CASSKDTEQFF.

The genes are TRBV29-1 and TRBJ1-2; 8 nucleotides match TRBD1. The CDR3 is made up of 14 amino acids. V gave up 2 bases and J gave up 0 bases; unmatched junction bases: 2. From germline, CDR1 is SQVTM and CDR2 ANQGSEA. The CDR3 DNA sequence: TGCAGCGTTGAACCGACAGGGGCTAACTATGGCTACACCTTC. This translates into CSVEPTGANYGYTF.

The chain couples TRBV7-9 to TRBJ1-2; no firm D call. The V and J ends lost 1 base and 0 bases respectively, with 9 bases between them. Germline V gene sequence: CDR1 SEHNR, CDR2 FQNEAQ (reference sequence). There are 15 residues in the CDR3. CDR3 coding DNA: TGTGCCAGCAGCTTAGATCCAGCGACTAACTATGGCTACACCTTC. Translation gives CASSLDPATNYGYTF.

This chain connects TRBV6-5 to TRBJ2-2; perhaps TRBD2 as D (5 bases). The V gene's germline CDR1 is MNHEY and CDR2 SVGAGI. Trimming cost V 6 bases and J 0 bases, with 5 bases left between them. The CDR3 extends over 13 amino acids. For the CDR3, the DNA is TGTGCCAGCAGGGGAGCGAACACCGGGGAGCTGTTTTTT. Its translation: CASRGANTGELFF.

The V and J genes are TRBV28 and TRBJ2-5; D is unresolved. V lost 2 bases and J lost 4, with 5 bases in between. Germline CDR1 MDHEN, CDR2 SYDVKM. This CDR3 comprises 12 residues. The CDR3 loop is CASSLPLETQYF. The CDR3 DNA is TGTGCCAGCAGTTTACCTTTAGAGACCCAGTACTTC.

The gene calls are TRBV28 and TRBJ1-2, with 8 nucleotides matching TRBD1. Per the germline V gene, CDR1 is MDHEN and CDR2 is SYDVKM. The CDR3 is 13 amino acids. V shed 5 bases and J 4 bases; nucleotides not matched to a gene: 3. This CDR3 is CASSRGQVYGYTF. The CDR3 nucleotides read TGTGCCAGCAGTCGGGGACAGGTCTATGGCTACACCTTC.

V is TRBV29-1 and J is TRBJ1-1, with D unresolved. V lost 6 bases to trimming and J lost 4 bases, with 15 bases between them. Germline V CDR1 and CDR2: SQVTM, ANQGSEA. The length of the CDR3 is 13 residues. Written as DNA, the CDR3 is TGCAGCGTCAAAGCGGCTTTGAGCACTGAAGCTTTCTTT. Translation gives CSVKAALSTEAFF.

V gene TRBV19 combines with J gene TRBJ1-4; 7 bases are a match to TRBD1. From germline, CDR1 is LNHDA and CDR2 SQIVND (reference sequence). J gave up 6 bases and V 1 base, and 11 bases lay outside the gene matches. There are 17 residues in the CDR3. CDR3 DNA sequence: TGTGCCAGTAGTATAGGAGGCCCGACAGGGAGCGATGAAAAACTGTTTTTT. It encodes CASSIGGPTGSDEKLFF.

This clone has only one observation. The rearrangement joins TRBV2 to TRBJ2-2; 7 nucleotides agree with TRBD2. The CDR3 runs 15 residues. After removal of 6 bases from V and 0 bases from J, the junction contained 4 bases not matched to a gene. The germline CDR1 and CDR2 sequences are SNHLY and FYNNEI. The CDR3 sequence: CASRREGTNTGELFF. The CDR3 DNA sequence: TGTGCCAGCAGGAGGGAGGGTACGAACACCGGGGAGCTGTTTTTT.

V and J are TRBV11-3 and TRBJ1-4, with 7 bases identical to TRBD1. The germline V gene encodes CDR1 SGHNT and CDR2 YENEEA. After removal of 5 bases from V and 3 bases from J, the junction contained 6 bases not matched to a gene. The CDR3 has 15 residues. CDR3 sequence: CASSTRQGPNEKLFF. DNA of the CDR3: TGTGCCAGCAGCACCCGACAGGGACCTAATGAAAAACTGTTTTTT. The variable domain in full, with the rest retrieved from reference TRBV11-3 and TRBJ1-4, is EAGVVQSPRYKIIEKKQPVAFWCNPISGHNTLYWYLQNLGQGPELLIRYENEEAVDDSQLPKDRFSAERLKGVDSTLKIQPAELGDSAVYLCASSTRQGPNEKLFFGSGTQLSVL.